This T cell receptor (beta chain) was recovered during a study of Tregs in tolerant kidney transplant recipients. CDR1 SNHLY and CDR2 FYNNEI come from the germline V gene. V lost 8 bases to trimming and J lost 5 bases; unmatched junction nucleotides: 6. There are 14 residues in the CDR3. Related graft donors supplied nonmyeloablative bone marrow transplants, and mixed chimerism was transient. Thawed PBMCs were FACS-sorted into unstimulated CD4+CD25+CD127- regulatory T cells, CD4+CD25- non-regulatory cells, CD4 and CD8 cells. Assay used: immunoSEQ multiplex PCR; TCRdb lists only in-frame clones, some missing. Among tens of thousands of clones listed, 80% to 95% were seen once.

The starting material was CD4+ T cells from blood (PBMCs), obtained 12 months after the transplant. The chain uses TRBV2 and TRBJ2-2; 9 nucleotides line up with TRBD1. This clonotype was obtained from a human patient who received a combined kidney and bone marrow transplant. T cells may partly derive from the graft donor. The CDR3 sequence is CASQDRGETGELFF. The CDR3, as DNA: TGTGCCAGCCAGGACAGGGGAGAAACCGGGGAGCTGTTTTTT.